The rows below give T cell receptor beta chains drawn from one sample of a study of OX40 agonist ivuxolimab in advanced cancers. Method: immunoSEQ multiplex PCR; TCRdb's copy keeps in-frame clones and lacks some. The data show some 100,000 clones, 84% seen once. Sequenced material: CD4+ or CD8+ T cells sorted from blood, taken in a trial of the OX40 agonist ivuxolimab. All receptors derive from an adult with an advanced solid tumor such as melanoma, head and neck, liver or kidney cancer. Both conserved end residues are part of each CDR3. A D gene is named only where the DNA matches it firmly. Where a row states a size, it is once, few, many or the class of an expanded clone; other rows omit it.

D: TRBD2; J: TRBJ2-7; size: NA; length: 15; V: TRBV5-1; DNA: TGCGCCAGCAGCCCCGCGGGAGGAGGTCAGTACGAGCAGTACTTC; CDR3: CASSPAGGGQYEQYF
D: NA; J: TRBJ2-5; size: NA; length: 16; V: TRBV9; DNA: TGTGCCAGCAGCCCTTCGCCATGGGGGTACCAAGAGACCCAGTACTTC; CDR3: CASSPSPWGYQETQYF
D: TRBD1; J: TRBJ2-1; size: NA; length: 14; V: TRBV6-6; DNA: TGTGCCAGCAGTGCACAGGGGCTAGACAATGAGCAGTTCTTC; CDR3: CASSAQGLDNEQFF
D: NA; J: TRBJ1-5; size: NA; length: 13; V: TRBV11-2; DNA: TGTGCCAGCAGCTTAGATAGAGGACAGCCCCAGCATTTT; CDR3: CASSLDRGQPQHF
D: NA; J: TRBJ2-7; size: once; length: 13; V: TRBV19; DNA: TGTGCCAGTAGCTTAACAGGGTCCTACGAGCAGTACTTC; CDR3: CASSLTGSYEQYF
D: TRBD1; J: TRBJ2-1; size: NA; length: 18; V: TRBV12-5; DNA: TGTGCTAGTGGTTTGGCCCACGGGGACAGGAGTTTTTACAATGAGCAGTTCTTC; CDR3: CASGLAHGDRSFYNEQFF
D: NA; J: TRBJ1-1; size: NA; length: 13; V: TRBV10-3; DNA: TGTGCCATCAGTGATAGCAGGGCCGCTGAAGCTTTCTTT; CDR3: CAISDSRAAEAFF
D: NA; J: TRBJ1-5; size: NA; length: 15; V: TRBV19; DNA: TGTGCCAGTAGTAACTGGGGAGCCCCCAATCAGCCCCAGCATTTT; CDR3: CASSNWGAPNQPQHF
D: NA; J: TRBJ2-3; size: once; length: 13; V: TRBV29-1; DNA: TGCAGCACCCGTAAGGGCAGCACAGATACGCAGTATTTT; CDR3: CSTRKGSTDTQYF
D: NA; J: TRBJ1-5; size: NA; length: 12; V: TRBV18; DNA: TGTGCCAGCTCCCCCGAGGGGACGCCCCAGCATTTT; CDR3: CASSPEGTPQHF
D: TRBD1; J: TRBJ1-4; size: NA; length: 19; V: TRBV19; DNA: TGTGCCAGTAGTAGACATGGACAGGCATCGTCTGCAACTAATGAAAAACTGTTTTTT; CDR3: CASSRHGQASSATNEKLFF
D: NA; J: TRBJ2-1; size: NA; length: 12; V: TRBV9; DNA: TGTGCCAGCAGCCTCACGTCCGTGGGGCAGTTCTTC; CDR3: CASSLTSVGQFF
D: TRBD1; J: TRBJ1-6; size: NA; length: 15; V: TRBV2; DNA: TGTGCCGACAGGGGGGATAATTCCTATAATTCACCCCTCCACTTT; CDR3: CADRGDNSYNSPLHF
D: NA; J: TRBJ2-7; size: once; length: 13; V: TRBV29-1; DNA: TGCAGCGTTGGCCAGAAGAGCTCCTACGAGCAGTACTTC; CDR3: CSVGQKSSYEQYF
D: NA; J: TRBJ1-2; size: once; length: 15; V: TRBV4-1; DNA: TGCGCCAGCAGCCAAGGGGGCAGCTATAACTATGGCTACACCTTC; CDR3: CASSQGGSYNYGYTF
D: NA; J: TRBJ2-7; size: NA; length: 14; V: TRBV19; DNA: TGTGCCAGTAGTATGTGGGGAAATACCTACGAGCAGTACTTC; CDR3: CASSMWGNTYEQYF
D: NA; J: TRBJ1-2; size: NA; length: 15; V: TRBV6-1; DNA: TGTGCCAGCAGTGACCCAGACAAGTTTCTCTATGGCTACACCTTC; CDR3: CASSDPDKFLYGYTF
D: NA; J: TRBJ1-1; size: NA; length: 15; V: TRBV5-8; DNA: TGTGCCAGCAGCCGTTCCGGGACGGTGAACACTGAAGCTTTCTTT; CDR3: CASSRSGTVNTEAFF
D: NA; J: TRBJ2-7; size: NA; length: 16; V: TRBV9; DNA: TGTGCCAGCAGCGTACCCCAGACTCTTCCCACTTACGAGCAGTACTTC; CDR3: CASSVPQTLPTYEQYF
D: TRBD2; J: TRBJ2-7; size: once; length: 15; V: TRBV27; DNA: TGTGCCACTCCGACTAGCGGGGTTAGCTCCTACGAGCAGTACTTC; CDR3: CATPTSGVSSYEQYF
D: TRBD2; J: TRBJ2-1; size: NA; length: 15; V: TRBV5-4; DNA: TGTGCCAGCAGCTCACCGGGACTAGCGGCCAATGAGCAGTTCTTC; CDR3: CASSSPGLAANEQFF
D: NA; J: TRBJ1-2; size: NA; length: 16; V: TRBV9; DNA: TGTGCCAGCAGCGCGGGAGGGGCAGCCGCTAACTATGGCTACACCTTC; CDR3: CASSAGGAAANYGYTF